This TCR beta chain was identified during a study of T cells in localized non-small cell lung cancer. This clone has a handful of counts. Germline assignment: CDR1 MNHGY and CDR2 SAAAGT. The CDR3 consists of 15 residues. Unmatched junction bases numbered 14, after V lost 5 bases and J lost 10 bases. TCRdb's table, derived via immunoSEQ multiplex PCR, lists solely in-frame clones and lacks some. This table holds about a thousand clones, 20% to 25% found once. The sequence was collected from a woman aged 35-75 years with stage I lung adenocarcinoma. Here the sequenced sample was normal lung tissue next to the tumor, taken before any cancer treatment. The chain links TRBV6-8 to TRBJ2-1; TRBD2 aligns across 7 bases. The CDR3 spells CASSRGAGTPGEQFF. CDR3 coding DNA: TGTGCCAGCAGTCGGGGAGCGGGGACTCCCGGAGAGCAGTTCTTC.